The 8 T cell receptor beta chains below were found in one sample sequenced in a study of blood T cell repertoires in COVID-19. Measured with immunoSEQ multiplex PCR; TCRdb has only the in-frame clones, and not every one. The table lists 190,000 or so clones, about 81% of them singletons. The sequenced sample was peripheral blood. The receptors derive from an elderly woman with COVID-19, enrolled during active disease.

This clone was seen more than once but under ten times. The genes are TRBV16 and TRBJ1-1; a possible D gene is TRBD1 (6 bases). The V and J ends lost 8 bases and 4 bases respectively, with 14 bases between them. The V gene's germline CDR1 is KGHSY and CDR2 FQNENV. There are 13 residues in the CDR3. The CDR3 bases are TGTGCCAGCGCCTCAGGGGTGAGCACTGAAGCTTTCTTT. Translated, it gives CASASGVSTEAFF.

This clone was seen more than once but under ten times. The rearrangement links TRBV7-9 to TRBJ2-2; 13 nucleotides align to TRBD2. Losses at the gene ends were 5 bases for V and 1 base for J; bases not matched to a gene: 4. This CDR3 is 17 amino acids long. Germline values: CDR1 SEHNR, CDR2 FQNEAQ (reference sequence). The CDR3 region is CASSRGLAGENTGELFF. As DNA, the CDR3 is TGTGCCAGCAGCCGCGGACTAGCGGGAGAGAACACCGGGGAGCTGTTTTTT.

V gene TRBV4-2 combines with J gene TRBJ2-3; D is unresolved. This CDR3 comprises 17 residues. Germline assignment: CDR1 LGHNA and CDR2 YNFKEQ. V shed 1 base and J shed 1 base, with 15 bases lying between them. The CDR3 nucleotides are TGTGCCAGCAGCCAAGGAGTTAGTCTAATGGGCACAGATACGCAGTATTTT. It translates to CASSQGVSLMGTDTQYF.

This rearrangement joins TRBV7-8 to TRBJ2-4; D remains ambiguous. Germline V gene data show CDR1 as SGHVS and CDR2 as FQNEAQ. Trimming took off 4 bases at V and 1 base at J, with 11 bases between the two ends. The CDR3 covers 15 residues. This CDR3 reads CASSSVAGAKNIQYF. The CDR3 DNA sequence: TGTGCCAGCAGCTCCGTAGCTGGGGCCAAAAACATTCAGTACTTC.

CDR3 nucleotide sequence: TGTGCCAGCAGCTTAGATTTGGGCCGGAAGGGGAGGCCCCTCCACTTT. It is translated as CASSLDLGRKGRPLHF. This chain links TRBV5-6 with TRBJ1-6, with D possibly matching TRBD1 (5 bases). Trimming removed 2 bases at V and 13 bases at J, with 22 bases between. Germline loops: CDR1 SGHDT, CDR2 YYEEEE. The CDR3 has 16 residues.

This clone has only one observation. The chain is built from TRBV2 and TRBJ2-1; 11 bases are shared with TRBD2. V was pared by 6 bases and J by 0 bases, with 13 bases of the junction left unmatched. Germline assignment: CDR1 SNHLY and CDR2 FYNNEI. CDR3 length equals 19 residues. CDR3: CASRSGTSGSYSSYNEQFF. The CDR3, as DNA: TGTGCCAGCAGATCCGGGACTAGCGGTTCCTACAGCTCCTACAATGAGCAGTTCTTC.

The V and J genes are TRBV5-4 and TRBJ2-5; D possibly corresponds to TRBD2 (5 bases). The CDR3 extends over 14 amino acids. Germline CDR1 is SGHNT and CDR2 is YYREEE (reference sequence). Between the trimmed V and J ends, which lost 4 bases and 5 bases, there was a span of 15 bases. The CDR3 spells CASSRRGGGETQYF. Here the CDR3 DNA reads TGTGCCAGCAGCCGCCGCGGAGGTGGTGAGACCCAGTACTTC.

The chain recombines TRBV5-4 with TRBJ2-1; 10 bases agree with TRBD2. The germline V gene has CDR1 SGHNT and CDR2 YYREEE (reference sequence). This CDR3 is built from 16 residues. V gave up 3 bases and J gave up 3 bases; unmatched junction bases: 6. In DNA, the CDR3 is TGTGCCAGCAGCTACGAAGGACTAGCGGTCTACAATGAGCAGTTCTTC. It specifies CASSYEGLAVYNEQFF.